This TCR beta chain was sequenced during a study of blood T cells in healthy people across ages. Next came a second PCR, run for about 7 to 12 cycles, which used a sample-barcoded 5' primer along with a J-beta primer mix. Each cDNA molecule carried a tag from a template-switch adaptor that contained 12 random nucleotides. Per sample, CDR3-containing paired-end reads numbered at least 2.5 million. TCRdb itself ran the 5' RACE reads through MiXCR, one entry per CDR3 protein. Of about 1,500,000 distinct CDR3 sequences in the sample, around two fifths were seen once. Germline assignment: CDR1 SQVTM and CDR2 ANQGSEA. CDR3 size: 14 residues. Healthy Caucasian individuals from Russia aged roughly 6 to 90 were enrolled as donors. This clonotype was seen just once. Its antigen remains unknown. General study results and limits: Among T cells, TCR beta diversity per million cells dropped roughly linearly as age rose.

The chain uses TRBV29-1 and TRBJ2-1, with 7 bases lining up with TRBD1. The end of the DNA fits TRBJ2-7 better, so the J call may be wrong. The sequence was collected from a woman aged 18-29 years in good health. The source material was blood. DNA of the CDR3: TGCAGCGTGACAGGGAAAGGGGTGTACAATGAGCAGTACTTC. Translated: CSVTGKGVYNEQYF.